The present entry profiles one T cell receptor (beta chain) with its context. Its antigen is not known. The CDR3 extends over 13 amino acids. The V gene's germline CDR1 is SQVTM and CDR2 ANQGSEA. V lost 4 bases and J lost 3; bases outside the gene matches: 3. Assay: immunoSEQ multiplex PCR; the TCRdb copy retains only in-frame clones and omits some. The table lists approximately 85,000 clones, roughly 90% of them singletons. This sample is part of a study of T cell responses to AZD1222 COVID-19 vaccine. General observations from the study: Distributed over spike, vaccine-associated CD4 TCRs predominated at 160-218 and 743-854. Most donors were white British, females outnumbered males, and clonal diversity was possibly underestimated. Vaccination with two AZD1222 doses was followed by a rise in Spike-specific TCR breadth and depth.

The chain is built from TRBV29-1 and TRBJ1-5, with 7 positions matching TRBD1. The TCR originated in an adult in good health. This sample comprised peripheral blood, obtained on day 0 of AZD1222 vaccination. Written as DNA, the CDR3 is TGCAGCGTTGGGGACAGCTCCAATCAGCCCCAGCATTTT. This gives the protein CSVGDSSNQPQHF.